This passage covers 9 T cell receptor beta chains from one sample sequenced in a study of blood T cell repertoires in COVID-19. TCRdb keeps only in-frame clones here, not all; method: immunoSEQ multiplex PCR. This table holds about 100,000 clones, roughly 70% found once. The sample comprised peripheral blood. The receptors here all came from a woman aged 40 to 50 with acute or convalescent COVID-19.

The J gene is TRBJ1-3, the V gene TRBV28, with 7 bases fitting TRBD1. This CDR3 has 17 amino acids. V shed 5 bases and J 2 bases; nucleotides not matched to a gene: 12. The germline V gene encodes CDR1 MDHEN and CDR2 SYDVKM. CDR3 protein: CASSPVGGKGPGNTIYF. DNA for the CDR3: TGTGCCAGCAGTCCTGTAGGGGGCAAAGGACCTGGAAACACCATATATTTT.

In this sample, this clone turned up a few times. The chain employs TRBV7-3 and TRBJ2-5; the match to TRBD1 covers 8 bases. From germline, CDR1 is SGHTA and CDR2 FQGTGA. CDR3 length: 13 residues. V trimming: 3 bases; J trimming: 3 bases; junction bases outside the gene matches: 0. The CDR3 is CASSLDREETQYF. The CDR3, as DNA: TGTGCCAGCAGCTTGGACAGGGAAGAGACCCAGTACTTC.

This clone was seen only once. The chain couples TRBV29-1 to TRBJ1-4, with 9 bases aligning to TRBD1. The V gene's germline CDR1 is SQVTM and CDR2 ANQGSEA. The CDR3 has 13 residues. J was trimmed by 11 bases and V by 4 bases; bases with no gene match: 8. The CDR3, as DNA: TGCAGCGTTGGTCTCGGGACAGGGTATAAACTGTTTTTT. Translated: CSVGLGTGYKLFF.

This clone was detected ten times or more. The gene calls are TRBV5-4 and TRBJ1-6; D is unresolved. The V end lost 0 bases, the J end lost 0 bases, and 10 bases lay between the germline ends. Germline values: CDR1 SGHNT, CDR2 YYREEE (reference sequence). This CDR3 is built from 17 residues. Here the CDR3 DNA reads TGTGCCAGCAGCTTGGAAGGAGGTAGCTCCTATAATTCACCCCTCCACTTT. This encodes CASSLEGGSSYNSPLHF.

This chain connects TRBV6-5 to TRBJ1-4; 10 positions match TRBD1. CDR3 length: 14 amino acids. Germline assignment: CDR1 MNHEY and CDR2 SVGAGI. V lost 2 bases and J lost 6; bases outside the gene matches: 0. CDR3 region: CASSYGQGDEKLFF. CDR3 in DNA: TGTGCCAGCAGTTACGGACAGGGGGATGAAAAACTGTTTTTT.

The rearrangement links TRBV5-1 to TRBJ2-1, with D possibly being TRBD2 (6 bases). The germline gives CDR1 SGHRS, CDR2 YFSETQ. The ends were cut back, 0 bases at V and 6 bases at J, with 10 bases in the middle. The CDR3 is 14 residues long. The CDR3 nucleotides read TGCGCCAGCAGCTTGGTCGGGGGTGGCAATGAGCAGTTCTTC. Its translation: CASSLVGGGNEQFF.

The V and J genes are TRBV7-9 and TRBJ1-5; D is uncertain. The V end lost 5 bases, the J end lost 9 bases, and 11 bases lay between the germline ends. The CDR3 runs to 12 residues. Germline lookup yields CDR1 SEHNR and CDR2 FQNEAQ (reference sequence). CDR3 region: CASSQTGGPQHF. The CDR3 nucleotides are TGTGCCAGCAGCCAAACTGGAGGGCCCCAGCATTTT. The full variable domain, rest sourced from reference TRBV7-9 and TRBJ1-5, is DTGVSQNPRHKITKRGQNVTFRCDPISEHNRLYWYRQTLGQGPEFLTYFQNEAQLEKSRLLSDRFSAERPKGSFSTLEIQRTEQGDSAMYLCASSQTGGPQHFGDGTRLSIL.

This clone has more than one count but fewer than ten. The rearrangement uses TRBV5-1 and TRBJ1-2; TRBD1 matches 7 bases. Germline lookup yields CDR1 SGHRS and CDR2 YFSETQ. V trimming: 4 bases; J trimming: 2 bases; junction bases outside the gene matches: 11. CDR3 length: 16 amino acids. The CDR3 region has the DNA TGCGCCAGCAGCCTCCCCCAGGGACAGCTCAACTATGGCTACACCTTC. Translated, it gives CASSLPQGQLNYGYTF.

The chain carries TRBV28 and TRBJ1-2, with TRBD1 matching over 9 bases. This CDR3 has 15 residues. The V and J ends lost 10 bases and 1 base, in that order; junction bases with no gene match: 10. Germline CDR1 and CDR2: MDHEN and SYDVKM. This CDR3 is CATTERTGVNYGYTF. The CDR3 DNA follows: TGTGCCACCACGGAACGGACAGGGGTTAACTATGGCTACACCTTC.